Below are 7 T cell receptor beta chains sequenced from a single sample in a study of spatial heterogeneity in lung cancer. Antigens for these TCRs are unknown. TCRdb processed the 5' RACE reads anew with MiXCR; each CDR3 protein has one entry. The data hold 20,000 to 30,000 distinct CDR3 sequences, with approximately 9.5% observed a single time. Time point here: sample taken at primary tumor resection. Study findings and constraints: Higher tumor mutation counts went along with higher counts of expanded intratumoral alpha and beta TCRs.

This sample comprised lung tumor tissue, obtained at surgery. The receptors were gathered from a male donor with early-stage non-small cell lung cancer.

This clonotype has a handful of counts. The chain joins TRBV2 to TRBJ2-7, with TRBD2 identical over 13 bases. CDR1 and CDR2 (germline): SNHLY, FYNNEI. V trimming: 8 bases; J trimming: 6 bases; junction bases outside the gene matches: 7. This CDR3 has 14 residues. This CDR3 is CASLVGTSGTEQYF. Written as DNA, the CDR3 is TGTGCCAGCTTGGTGGGGACTAGCGGGACCGAGCAGTACTTC.

By share, this clonotype ranks as medium-sized. The rearrangement links TRBV20-1 to TRBJ2-1; 9 bases align to TRBD2. CDR1 is DFQATT, CDR2 SNEGSKA, per germline (reference sequence). The CDR3 has 14 residues. The junction had 7 bases not matched to a gene; V was cut back by 4 bases and J by 6 bases. The CDR3 is CSAILAGWGNEQFF. The CDR3 coding sequence is TGCAGTGCTATTCTAGCGGGGTGGGGCAATGAGCAGTTCTTC.

The table lists this clonotype with many counts. This chain links TRBV12-3 or TRBV12-4 with TRBJ1-2; D not certain. V lost 7 bases and J lost 4, with 13 bases in between. The CDR3 runs 13 residues. The CDR3 coding sequence is TGTGCCAGCACTCCGAACACACTCTATGGCTACACCTTC. The encoded protein is CASTPNTLYGYTF.

This clonotype showed up many times. The rearrangement links TRBV20-1 to TRBJ2-5; TRBD1 matches 7 bases. The CDR3 length is 12 residues. The V gene's germline CDR1 is DFQATT and CDR2 SNEGSKA (reference sequence). V lost 3 bases to trimming and J lost 13 bases; unmatched junction nucleotides: 11. CDR3 sequence: CSASRTDRVRYF. CDR3 in DNA: TGCAGTGCTAGCCGAACCGACAGGGTTAGGTACTTC.

This clonotype has just a few counts. The J gene is TRBJ2-3, the V gene TRBV7-2; tentatively, D is TRBD2 (7 bases). The V gene lost 8 bases and the J gene lost 2 bases, with 17 bases spanning the gap. This CDR3 is 15 amino acids long. In germline, CDR1 is SGHTA, CDR2 FQGNSA. The CDR3 DNA follows: TGTGCCAGCGCTTTAGGGGGGGGACCCACAGATACGCAGTATTTT. This gives the protein CASALGGGPTDTQYF.

This clonotype was seen many times. The chain couples TRBV29-1 to TRBJ1-4, with D uncertain. Trimming removed 7 bases at V and 8 bases at J, with 11 bases between. Germline-derived CDR1 and CDR2 are SQVTM and ANQGSEA. CDR3 length: 11 residues. CDR3 bases: TGCAGCGGCGGGAGGGCGGAAAAACTGTTTTTT. Its protein is CSGGRAEKLFF.

The table lists this clonotype with many counts. J is TRBJ2-2 and V is TRBV6-2 or TRBV6-3; D ambiguous. From germline, CDR1 is MNHEY and CDR2 SVGEGT. V was pared by 7 bases and J by 1 base, with 16 bases between. The CDR3 has 16 residues. The DNA of the CDR3 is TGTGCCAGCAAGGCCGGGTCGAAGAAGAACACCGGGGAGCTGTTTTTT. Amino acid sequence: CASKAGSKKNTGELFF.